Below, 8 T cell receptor beta chains from the same sample are listed, as sequenced in a study of T cell changes during pregnancy in multiple sclerosis. The data were produced by immunoSEQ multiplex PCR, yet TCRdb's version contains in-frame clones alone and is incomplete. The sample has over 70,000 clones, over 85% seen once. This specimen was peripheral blood, taken in the first trimester of pregnancy. These receptors were taken from a female donor with multiple sclerosis, enrolled in a pregnancy study.

This clone appeared a single time. CDR3 sequence: CASSAFTGDGGYTF. CDR3 in DNA: TGTGCCAGCAGCGCCTTCACAGGGGATGGTGGCTACACCTTC. This chain uses TRBV7-9 with TRBJ1-2, with 7 bases identical to TRBD1. V lost 5 bases, J lost 7 bases, and 10 bases stayed unmatched. CDR1 SEHNR and CDR2 FQNEAQ come from the germline V gene (reference sequence). The CDR3 has 14 amino acids.

This clone has just one count. CDR3 sequence reads: CASSEGDRDYGYTF. For the CDR3, the DNA is TGTGCCAGCAGTGAAGGCGACAGGGACTATGGCTACACCTTC. The chain is built from TRBV25-1 and TRBJ1-2; 7 nucleotides agree with TRBD1. J was trimmed by 3 bases and V by 2 bases; bases with no gene match: 3. The CDR3 has 14 residues. Looked up from germline, CDR1 is MGHDK and CDR2 is SYGVNS.

The chain is built from TRBV5-1 and TRBJ2-5, with 15 bases matching TRBD2. Germline V gives CDR1 SGHRS, CDR2 YFSETQ. V lost 4 bases, J lost 4 bases, and 2 bases stayed unmatched. The CDR3 contains 15 residues. CDR3 bases: TGCGCCAGCAGCCGGGGACTAGCGGGGGGAGAGACCCAGTACTTC. Translation: CASSRGLAGGETQYF.

V usage is TRBV4-1 and J usage is TRBJ1-1; 10 bases map to TRBD1. J was trimmed by 1 base and V by 10 bases; bases with no gene match: 6. Germline CDR1 reads MGHRA; CDR2 reads YSYEKL. The CDR3 spans 14 residues. The CDR3 DNA is TGCGCCACGCGGACAGGGGGAACGAACACTGAAGCTTTCTTT. The encoded protein is CATRTGGTNTEAFF.

The J gene is TRBJ2-1, the V gene TRBV4-2; TRBD2 agrees at 9 bases. Germline V gene lookup returns CDR1 LGHNA and CDR2 YNFKEQ. The CDR3 spans 18 residues. Losses at the gene ends were 1 base for V and 4 bases for J; bases not matched to a gene: 11. The CDR3 loop is CASSQVPFPSGDYNEQFF. CDR3 sequence (DNA): TGTGCCAGCAGCCAAGTCCCCTTCCCTAGCGGGGATTACAATGAGCAGTTCTTC.

This chain links TRBV29-1 with TRBJ1-1, with D uncertain. Germline CDR1 is SQVTM and CDR2 is ANQGSEA. The germline V and J ends were trimmed by 7 bases and 2 bases, with 11 bases remaining between them. The CDR3 is made up of 12 amino acids. The CDR3 protein is CSAVQLNTEAFF. CDR3 DNA: TGCAGCGCAGTACAGTTAAACACTGAAGCTTTCTTT.

The CDR3: CASSLGGQKQPQHF. Here the CDR3 DNA reads TGTGCCAGCAGCTTAGGGGGACAGAAGCAGCCCCAGCATTTT. V gene TRBV13 combines with J gene TRBJ1-5, with 7 bases aligning to TRBD1. CDR3 length equals 14 residues. Germline-derived CDR1 and CDR2 are PRHDT and FYEKMQ (reference sequence). V lost 0 bases, J lost 7 bases, and 3 bases stayed unmatched.

The V gene is TRBV7-2, the J gene TRBJ1-5, with a tentative D call TRBD1 (6 bases). Trimming removed 7 bases at V and 4 bases at J, with 14 bases between. This CDR3 is 14 amino acids long. Germline assignment: CDR1 SGHTA and CDR2 FQGNSA. CDR3 in amino acids: CASTSRGGNQPQHF. The CDR3 nucleotides are TGTGCCAGCACCTCTAGGGGGGGGAATCAGCCCCAGCATTTT.